One and the same sample provided the 18 T cell receptor beta chains below, sequenced in a study of PD-1 blockade in classical Hodgkin lymphoma. Documented time point: cycle 4 day 1 (C4D1), after five to seven weeks of nivolumab. Following autologous stem cell transplantation, relapse occurred in every patient, and exposure to brentuximab vedotin varied. CD8+ T cell isolation from thawed PBMCs was performed by magnetic negative selection. Libraries were prepared by immunoSEQ multiplex PCR; TCRdb keeps only in-frame clonotypes and omits some of them. Among about 2,500 clones, 61% were seen once, and the ten largest hold approximately 47%. The source was CD8+ T cells from blood, collected before the fourth cycle of nivolumab. These receptors came from a human donor with classical Hodgkin lymphoma.

Comment on this clone: Distinct nucleotide sequences in the sample also encode this CDR3. The gene calls are TRBV11-3 and TRBJ1-1, with a weak D call TRBD1 (5 bases). Germline CDR1 SGHNT, CDR2 YENEEA. Trimming pared 1 base from V and 5 bases from J, leaving 11 bases between. The CDR3 contains 14 residues. CDR3 bases: TGTGCCAGCAGCTTAGCGGGAGGACATACTGAAGCTTTCTTT. It specifies CASSLAGGHTEAFF.

The chain uses TRBV7-9 and TRBJ1-2; 7 bases are shared with TRBD1. The CDR3 is 14 residues long. CDR1 is SEHNR, CDR2 FQNEAQ, per germline (reference sequence). J was trimmed by 2 bases and V by 5 bases; bases with no gene match: 5. The CDR3 loop is CASSPSTGNYGYTF. CDR3 DNA: TGTGCCAGCAGCCCTTCGACAGGGAACTATGGCTACACCTTC. The full variable domain, rest sourced from reference TRBV7-9 and TRBJ1-2, is DTGVSQNPRHKITKRGQNVTFRCDPISEHNRLYWYRQTLGQGPEFLTYFQNEAQLEKSRLLSDRFSAERPKGSFSTLEIQRTEQGDSAMYLCASSPSTGNYGYTFGSGTRLTVV.

This clone was recorded a few times. The chain combines TRBV27 with TRBJ1-2, with TRBD1 as a possible D gene (6 bases). This CDR3 has 15 amino acids. V was trimmed by 2 bases and J by 5 bases, leaving 15 bases between them. Germline CDR1 and CDR2: MNHEY and SMNVEV (reference sequence). The CDR3 DNA reads TGTGCCAGCAGTTTAAAGGCAGGGGATGTTTATGGCTACACCTTC. It specifies CASSLKAGDVYGYTF.

This clone was observed a handful of times. The V and J genes are TRBV27 and TRBJ2-5, with TRBD1 matching over 12 bases. The CDR3 is 14 residues long. V trimming: 5 bases; J trimming: 8 bases; junction bases outside the gene matches: 6. The V gene's germline CDR1 is MNHEY and CDR2 SMNVEV (reference sequence). The CDR3 is CASSPPGQGATQYF. In nucleotides, the CDR3 is TGTGCCAGCAGTCCCCCGGGACAGGGGGCTACCCAGTACTTC.

The V gene is TRBV4-3, the J gene TRBJ1-5, with D perhaps TRBD1 (5 bases). CDR1 LGHNA and CDR2 YSLEER come from the germline V gene. The germline V and J ends were trimmed by 4 bases and 3 bases, with 13 bases remaining between them. The CDR3 runs to 15 residues. The CDR3 region has the DNA TGCGCCAGCAGCCTCACTACAGGAAACAATCAGCCCCAGCATTTT. Its protein is CASSLTTGNNQPQHF.

This clone was observed once. In DNA form, the CDR3 reads TGTGCCAGCAGGTCAGGGGCTGGTGAAGCTTTCTTT. It translates to CASRSGAGEAFF. This rearrangement joins TRBV6-4 to TRBJ1-1; D is perhaps TRBD1 (6 bases). Germline lookup yields CDR1 MRHNA and CDR2 SNTAGT. The CDR3 runs to 12 residues. V was cut by 6 bases and J by 7 bases, with 12 bases left in between.

The gene calls are TRBV27 and TRBJ2-3; D assignment may be TRBD1 or TRBD2 (5 bases each). Trimming pared 6 bases from V and 6 bases from J, leaving 22 bases between. There are 16 residues in the CDR3. Germline loops: CDR1 MNHEY, CDR2 SMNVEV (reference sequence). The CDR3 bases are TGTGCCAGCAGCTATCTCCAGGCCCGAGGGGCCGATACGCAGTATTTT. Amino acid sequence: CASSYLQARGADTQYF.

The chain has TRBV5-4 and TRBJ1-1, with 7 positions matching TRBD1. The CDR3 extends over 13 amino acids. Germline V CDR1 and CDR2: SGHNT, YYREEE (reference sequence). Trimming cost V 4 bases and J 4 bases; bases outside gene matches: 4. The CDR3: CASSPGGVTEAFF. The CDR3 DNA reads as TGTGCCAGCAGCCCAGGGGGGGTCACTGAAGCTTTCTTT.

V and J are TRBV7-9 and TRBJ1-5, with D uncertain. V was clipped by 6 bases and J by 4 bases, with 13 bases between them. This CDR3 region has 14 residues. Germline CDR1 and CDR2: SEHNR and FQNEAQ (reference sequence). This CDR3 reads CASSSTTGNQPQHF. CDR3 sequence (DNA): TGTGCCAGCAGTTCGACGACGGGTAATCAGCCCCAGCATTTT. The full variable domain, its missing parts supplied by reference TRBV7-9 and TRBJ1-5, is DTGVSQNPRHKITKRGQNVTFRCDPISEHNRLYWYRQTLGQGPEFLTYFQNEAQLEKSRLLSDRFSAERPKGSFSTLEIQRTEQGDSAMYLCASSSTTGNQPQHFGDGTRLSIL.

The chain employs TRBV27 and TRBJ1-5, with unresolved D. Deletions cut 2 bases from V and 8 bases from J, with 7 bases between. Germline V CDR1 and CDR2: MNHEY, SMNVEV (reference sequence). The CDR3 is 12 amino acids. The CDR3 spells CASSLIGEPQHF. In nucleotides, the CDR3 is TGTGCCAGCAGTTTAATTGGTGAGCCCCAGCATTTT.

V is TRBV4-1 and J is TRBJ1-1, with D perhaps matching TRBD1 (5 bases). The CDR3 spans 16 residues. Deletions cut 3 bases from V and 1 base from J, with 15 bases between. Per the germline V gene, CDR1 is MGHRA and CDR2 is YSYEKL. The CDR3 DNA sequence: TGCGCCAGCAGCCACCCCTCTCGGGGCTGGAACACTGAAGCTTTCTTT. Translating gives CASSHPSRGWNTEAFF.

V is TRBV7-9 and J is TRBJ2-7; maybe TRBD2 (6 bases). Deletions cut 4 bases from V and 3 bases from J, with 16 bases between. The germline V gene encodes CDR1 SEHNR and CDR2 FQNEAQ (reference sequence). The CDR3 is 15 residues long. This chain's CDR3 is CASSSLSRDFYEQYF. As DNA, the CDR3 is TGTGCCAGCAGCTCCCTGTCCCGGGACTTCTACGAGCAGTACTTC. Combining the CDR3 with reference TRBV7-9 and TRBJ2-7 gives the whole variable domain DTGVSQNPRHKITKRGQNVTFRCDPISEHNRLYWYRQTLGQGPEFLTYFQNEAQLEKSRLLSDRFSAERPKGSFSTLEIQRTEQGDSAMYLCASSSLSRDFYEQYFGPGTRLTVT.

This clone was found a few times. This chain links TRBV7-9 with TRBJ1-6, with 11 bases aligning to TRBD1. The germline V gene encodes CDR1 SEHNR and CDR2 FQNEAQ (reference sequence). V shed 8 bases, J shed 4 bases, and the junction held 4 bases outside the gene matches. The CDR3 spans 15 residues. This chain's CDR3 is CASLGQGAYNSPLHF. The DNA for the CDR3 is TGTGCCAGCTTAGGACAGGGGGCTTATAATTCACCCCTCCACTTT.

This sequence joins TRBV28 and TRBJ2-7; D is uncertain. The V end lost 5 bases, the J end lost 0 bases, and 20 bases lay between the germline ends. Per germline, CDR1 MDHEN and CDR2 SYDVKM. The CDR3 sequence is 17 residues long. This chain's CDR3 is CASSLPLPIQSSYEQYF. CDR3 DNA: TGTGCCAGCAGTCTCCCACTTCCTATACAAAGCTCCTACGAGCAGTACTTC.

This rearrangement joins TRBV19 to TRBJ2-3; D ambiguous. CDR3 length: 13 residues. From germline, CDR1 is LNHDA and CDR2 SQIVND (reference sequence). With 8 bases removed from V and 2 bases from J, the gap between germline ends came to 11 bases. CDR3 protein: CASGRIVTDTQYF. The CDR3 region has the DNA TGTGCCAGTGGACGGATAGTCACAGATACGCAGTATTTT.

The chain employs TRBV6-1 and TRBJ1-3; 7 bases fit TRBD1. CDR1 is MNHNS, CDR2 SASEGT, per germline. V was pared by 9 bases and J by 4 bases, with 9 bases of the junction left unmatched. The CDR3 contains 14 residues. The CDR3 reads CASTGESLGNTIYF. CDR3 bases: TGTGCCAGTACAGGGGAATCCCTCGGAAACACCATATATTTT.

The chain has TRBV15 and TRBJ2-5, with D possibly TRBD1 on 7 matching bases. Deletions cut 0 bases from V and 5 bases from J, with 16 bases between. CDR1 and CDR2 (germline): LNHNV, YYDKDF (reference sequence). This CDR3 region has 16 residues. CDR3 loop: CATSRDLGGGRETQYF. The CDR3 bases are TGTGCCACCAGCAGAGATTTAGGAGGGGGCCGCGAGACCCAGTACTTC.

This chain joins TRBV10-3 and TRBJ1-1; 7 positions agree with TRBD1. Per germline, CDR1 ENHRY and CDR2 SYGVKD. The CDR3 covers 13 residues. V lost 7 bases and J lost 6; bases outside the gene matches: 8. CDR3 bases: TGTGCCATCACTCCGCTTCAGGGGGCTGAAGCTTTCTTT. This encodes CAITPLQGAEAFF.